This T cell receptor beta chain was recovered during a study of OX40 agonist ivuxolimab in advanced cancers. Looking at the study overall: Subjects had a mean age of roughly 57 years, with a range of roughly 20 to 80; almost 85% were male.

Points on this clone: Its antigen remains unknown.

General study results and limits: Certain nonresponders likewise exhibited a low normalized T-cell clonal expansion.

Germline V CDR1 and CDR2: SGHRS, YFSETQ. V lost 2 bases and J lost 2, with 13 bases in between. This CDR3 spans 15 amino acids. This table comes from immunoSEQ multiplex PCR, and its TCRdb copy is limited to in-frame clones, with some not included. Among 50,000 to 65,000 clones listed, roughly 80% were seen once. This rearrangement joins TRBV5-1 to TRBJ2-5; perhaps TRBD1 as D (6 bases). The source was CD4+ or CD8+ T cells sorted from blood, collected in a trial of the OX40 agonist ivuxolimab. This receptor was identified in an adult with an advanced solid tumor such as melanoma, head and neck, liver or kidney cancer. This chain's CDR3 is CASSFAGQLQETQYF. CDR3 nucleotide sequence: TGCGCCAGCAGCTTTGCAGGACAGCTACAAGAGACCCAGTACTTC.